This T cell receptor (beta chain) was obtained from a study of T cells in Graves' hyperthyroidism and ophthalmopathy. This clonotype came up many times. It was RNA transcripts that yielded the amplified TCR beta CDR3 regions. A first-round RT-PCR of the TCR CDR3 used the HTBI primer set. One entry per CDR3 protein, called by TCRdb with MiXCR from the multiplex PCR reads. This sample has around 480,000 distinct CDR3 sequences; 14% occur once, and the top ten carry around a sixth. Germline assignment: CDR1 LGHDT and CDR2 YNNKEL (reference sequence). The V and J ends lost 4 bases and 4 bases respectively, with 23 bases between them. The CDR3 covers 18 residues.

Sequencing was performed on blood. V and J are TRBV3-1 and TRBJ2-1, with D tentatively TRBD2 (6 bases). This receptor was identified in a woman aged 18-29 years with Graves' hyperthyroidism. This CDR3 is CASSRGLSDSGKYNEQFF. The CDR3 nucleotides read TGTGCCAGCAGCCGGGGCCTTTCTGATAGCGGCAAGTACAATGAGCAGTTCTTC.